This TCR beta chain originates from a study of T cells in Graves' hyperthyroidism and ophthalmopathy. This clonotype has only one observation. Authors of the study amplified TCR beta CDR3 regions from RNA transcripts. First-round RT-PCR with HTBI primers amplified the TCR CDR3 region. Via MiXCR, TCRdb re-called the multiplex PCR reads, giving one row per CDR3 protein. The sample has roughly 300,000 distinct CDR3 sequences, roughly 23% seen once. The CDR3 is 15 residues long. The trim removed 2 bases at V and 4 bases at J, leaving 2 bases unmatched. CDR1 is SGHNT and CDR2 is YYREEE in the germline V gene (reference sequence).

The chain joins TRBV5-4 to TRBJ2-2; 10 bases line up with TRBD2. The source material was blood. The receptor was derived from a woman aged 50 to 60 with Graves' hyperthyroidism. The CDR3 loop reads CASSLAGGATGELFF. The CDR3 coding sequence is TGTGCCAGCAGCTTAGCGGGAGGGGCCACCGGGGAGCTGTTTTTT.